This T cell receptor beta chain was captured in a study of OX40 agonist ivuxolimab in advanced cancers. J gave up 1 base and V 5 bases, and 5 bases lay outside the gene matches. This CDR3 spans 17 amino acids. Germline V gene data show CDR1 as SGHVS and CDR2 as FNYEAQ. This table comes from immunoSEQ multiplex PCR, and its TCRdb copy is limited to in-frame clones, with some not included. The sample includes roughly 41,000 clones, about 88% of them seen just once. The material was CD4+ or CD8+ T cells sorted from blood, obtained in a trial of the OX40 agonist ivuxolimab. J is TRBJ2-3 and V is TRBV7-6; 14 bases line up with TRBD2. The receptor was derived from an adult with an advanced solid tumor such as melanoma, head and neck, liver or kidney cancer. CDR3 DNA sequence: TGTGCCAGCAGCCCCAGACTAGCGGGGGGGGGCACAGATACGCAGTATTTT. It is translated as CASSPRLAGGGTDTQYF.